This T cell receptor (beta chain) originates from a study of T cells in narcolepsy. Points from the study as a whole: Some memory CD4+ repertoires had no autoreactive clone sequences.

The CDR3 has 16 residues. The germline CDR1 and CDR2 sequences are SGHRS and YFSETQ. Losses at the gene ends were 4 bases for V and 14 bases for J; bases not matched to a gene: 13. Profiled with immunoSEQ multiplex PCR; TCRdb holds only in-frame clones, not every one. The sample yields around 30,000 clones, just under 80% seen once. As to this clone: The antigen is undetermined.

This TCR was sampled from a human donor with narcolepsy. Sample: CD45RA- memory CD4+ T cells from PBMCs. J is TRBJ1-6 and V is TRBV5-1, with 12 bases lining up with TRBD1. CDR3 loop: CASSTSTGTGGQSLHF. The CDR3 bases are TGCGCCAGCAGCACCTCGACCGGGACAGGGGGCCAATCCCTCCACTTT.